The following is a T cell receptor (beta chain) sequence with its context. The data derive from a study of blood T cell repertoires in COVID-19. The CDR3 is 14 amino acids. The germline CDR1 and CDR2 sequences are LNHDA and SQIVND (reference sequence). The ends lost 4 bases at V and 5 bases at J; junction bases unmatched: 6. Libraries were prepared by immunoSEQ multiplex PCR; TCRdb keeps only in-frame clonotypes and omits some of them. This table has roughly 150,000 clones, 80% appearing once. The TCR comes from a man in his fifties or sixties with acute or convalescent COVID-19. This chain links TRBV19 with TRBJ2-5, with TRBD2 matching over 8 bases. Sequenced sample: peripheral blood. CDR3 protein: CASSKAGVFETQYF. DNA of the CDR3: TGTGCCAGTAGTAAAGCGGGGGTCTTTGAGACCCAGTACTTC.